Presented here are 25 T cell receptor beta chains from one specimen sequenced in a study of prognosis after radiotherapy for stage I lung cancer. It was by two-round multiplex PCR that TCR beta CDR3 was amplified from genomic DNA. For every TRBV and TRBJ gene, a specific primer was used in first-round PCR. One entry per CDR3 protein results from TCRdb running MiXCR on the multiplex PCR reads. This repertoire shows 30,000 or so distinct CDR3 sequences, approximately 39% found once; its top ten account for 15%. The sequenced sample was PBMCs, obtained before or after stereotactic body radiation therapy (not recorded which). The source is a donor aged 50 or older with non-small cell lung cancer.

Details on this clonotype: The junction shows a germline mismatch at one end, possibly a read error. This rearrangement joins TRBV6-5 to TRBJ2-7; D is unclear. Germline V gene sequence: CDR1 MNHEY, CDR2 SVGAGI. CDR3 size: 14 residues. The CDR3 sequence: CASIYGQNIYEQYF. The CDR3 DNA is TGTGCCAGCATTTACGGGCAGAATATATACGAGCAGTACTTC.

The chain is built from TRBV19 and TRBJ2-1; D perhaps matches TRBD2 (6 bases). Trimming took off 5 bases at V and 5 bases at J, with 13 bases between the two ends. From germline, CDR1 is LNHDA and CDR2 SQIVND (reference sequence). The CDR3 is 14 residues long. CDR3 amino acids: CASSVSGINNEQFF. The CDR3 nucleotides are TGTGCCAGTAGTGTTAGCGGTATAAACAATGAGCAGTTCTTC.

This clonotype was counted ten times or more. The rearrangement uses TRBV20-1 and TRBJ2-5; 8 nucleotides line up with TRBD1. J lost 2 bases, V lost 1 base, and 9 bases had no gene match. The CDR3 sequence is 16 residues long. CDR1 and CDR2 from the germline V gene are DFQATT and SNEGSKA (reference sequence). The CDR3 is CSARGFGYRGQETQYF. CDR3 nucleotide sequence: TGCAGTGCTAGAGGATTCGGGTACAGGGGGCAAGAGACCCAGTACTTC.

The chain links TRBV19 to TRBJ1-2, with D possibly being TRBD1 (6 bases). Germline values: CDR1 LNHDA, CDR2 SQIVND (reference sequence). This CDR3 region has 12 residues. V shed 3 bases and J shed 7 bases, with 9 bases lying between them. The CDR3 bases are TGTGCCAGTAGTATGGGGGGGCCTGGCTACACCTTC. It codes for CASSMGGPGYTF.

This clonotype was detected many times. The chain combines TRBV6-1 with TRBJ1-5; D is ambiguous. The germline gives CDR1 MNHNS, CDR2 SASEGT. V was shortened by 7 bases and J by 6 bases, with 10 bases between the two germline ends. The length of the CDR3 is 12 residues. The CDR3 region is CASTEDVQPQHF. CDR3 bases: TGTGCCAGCACCGAGGACGTTCAGCCCCAGCATTTT.

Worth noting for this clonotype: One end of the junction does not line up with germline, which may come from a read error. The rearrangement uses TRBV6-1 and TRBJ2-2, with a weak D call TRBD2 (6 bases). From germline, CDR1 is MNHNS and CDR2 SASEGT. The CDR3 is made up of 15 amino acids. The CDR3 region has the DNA TGTGCCAGCAGTGAAGCAAGTCCCGGAACTCGGGAGTTGTTTTTT. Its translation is CASSEASPGTRELFF.

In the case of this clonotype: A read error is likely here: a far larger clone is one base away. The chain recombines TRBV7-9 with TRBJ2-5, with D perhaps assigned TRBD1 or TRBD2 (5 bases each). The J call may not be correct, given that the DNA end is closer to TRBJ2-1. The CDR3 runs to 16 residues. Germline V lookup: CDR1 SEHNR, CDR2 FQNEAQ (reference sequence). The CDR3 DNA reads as TGTGCCAGCAGCTTAGCGGGCCGGGGCCTCGAGGATGAGCAGTTCTTC. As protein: CASSLAGRGLEDEQFF.

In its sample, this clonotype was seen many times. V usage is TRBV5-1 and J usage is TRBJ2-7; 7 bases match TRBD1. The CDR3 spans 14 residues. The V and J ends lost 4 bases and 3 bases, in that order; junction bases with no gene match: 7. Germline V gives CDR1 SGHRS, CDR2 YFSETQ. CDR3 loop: CASSPGTAVYEQYF. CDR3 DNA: TGCGCCAGCAGCCCCGGGACAGCCGTCTACGAGCAGTACTTC.

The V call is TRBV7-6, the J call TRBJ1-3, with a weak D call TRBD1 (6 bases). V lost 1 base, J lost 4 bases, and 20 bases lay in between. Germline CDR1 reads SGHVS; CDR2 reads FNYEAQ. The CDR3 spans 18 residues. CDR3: CASSLGTVISSRGNTIYF. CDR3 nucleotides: TGTGCCAGCAGCTTAGGGACAGTGATTTCGAGCCGAGGAAACACCATATATTTT.

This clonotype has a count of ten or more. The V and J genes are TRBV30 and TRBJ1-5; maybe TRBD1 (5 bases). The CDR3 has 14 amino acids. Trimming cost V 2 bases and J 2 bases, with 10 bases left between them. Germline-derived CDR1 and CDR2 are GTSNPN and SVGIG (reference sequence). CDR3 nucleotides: TGTGCCTGGAGTTTAGGGGCAGGCAATCAGCCCCAGCATTTT. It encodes CAWSLGAGNQPQHF.

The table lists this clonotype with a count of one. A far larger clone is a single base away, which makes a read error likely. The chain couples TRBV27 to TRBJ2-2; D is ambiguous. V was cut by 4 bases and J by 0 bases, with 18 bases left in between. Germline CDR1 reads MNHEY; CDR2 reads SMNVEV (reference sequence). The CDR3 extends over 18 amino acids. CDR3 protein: CASSSHNSRFANTGELFF. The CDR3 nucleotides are TGTGCCAGCAGTTCCCACAATAGCAGGTTCGCGAACACCGGGGAGCTGTTTTTT.

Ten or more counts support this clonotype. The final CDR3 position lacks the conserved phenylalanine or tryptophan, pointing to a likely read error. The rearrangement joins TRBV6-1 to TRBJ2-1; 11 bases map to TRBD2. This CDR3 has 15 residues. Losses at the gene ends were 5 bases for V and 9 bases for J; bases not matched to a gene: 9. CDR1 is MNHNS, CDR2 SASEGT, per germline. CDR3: CASSNLAGGFGEQFL. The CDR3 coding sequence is TGTGCCAGCAGTAATCTAGCGGGAGGTTTCGGTGAGCAGTTCCTC.

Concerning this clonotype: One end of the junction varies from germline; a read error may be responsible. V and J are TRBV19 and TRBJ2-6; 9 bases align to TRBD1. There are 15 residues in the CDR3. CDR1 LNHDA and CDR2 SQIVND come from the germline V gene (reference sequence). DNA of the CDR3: TGTGCCAGTATCTCGGACAGGGGAGGGGCCAACGTCCTTACTTTC. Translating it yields CASISDRGGANVLTF.

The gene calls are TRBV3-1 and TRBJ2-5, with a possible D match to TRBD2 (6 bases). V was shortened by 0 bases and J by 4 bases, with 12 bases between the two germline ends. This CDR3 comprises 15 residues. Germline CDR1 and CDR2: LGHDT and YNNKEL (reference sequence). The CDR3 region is CASSQDGGFGETQYF. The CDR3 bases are TGTGCCAGCAGCCAAGACGGGGGATTCGGAGAGACCCAGTACTTC.

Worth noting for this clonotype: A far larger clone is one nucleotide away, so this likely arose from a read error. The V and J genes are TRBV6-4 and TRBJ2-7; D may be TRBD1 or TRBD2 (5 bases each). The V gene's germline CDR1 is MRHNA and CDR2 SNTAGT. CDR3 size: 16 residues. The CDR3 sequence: CARSEAMLGVSCEQYF. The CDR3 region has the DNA TGTGCCAGAAGTGAAGCGATGTTGGGGGTCTCCTGCGAGCAGTACTTC.

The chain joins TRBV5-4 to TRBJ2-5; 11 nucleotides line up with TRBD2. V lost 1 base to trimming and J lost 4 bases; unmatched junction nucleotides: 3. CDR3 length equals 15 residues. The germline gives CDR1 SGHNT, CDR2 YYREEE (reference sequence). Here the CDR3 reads CASSLSSGRPETQYF. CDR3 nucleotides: TGTGCCAGCAGCTTGTCTAGCGGGAGGCCAGAGACCCAGTACTTC.

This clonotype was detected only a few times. The CDR3 DNA reads as TGTGCCAGCAGTTTAAGCAGATACTACAATGAGCAGTTCTTC. Its protein is CASSLSRYYNEQFF. The chain links TRBV27 to TRBJ2-1, with no clear D. This CDR3 region has 14 residues. The germline V gene encodes CDR1 MNHEY and CDR2 SMNVEV (reference sequence). Trimming removed 2 bases at V and 3 bases at J, with 8 bases between.

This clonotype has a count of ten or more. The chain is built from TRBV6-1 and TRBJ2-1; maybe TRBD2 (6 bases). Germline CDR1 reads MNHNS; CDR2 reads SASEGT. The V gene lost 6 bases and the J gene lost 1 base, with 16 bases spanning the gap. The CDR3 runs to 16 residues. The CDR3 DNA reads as TGTGCCAGCAGCATTAACGTAGGAGGGTCCTACAATGAGCAGTTCTTC. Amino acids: CASSINVGGSYNEQFF.

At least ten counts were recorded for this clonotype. CDR3 nucleotide sequence: TGTGCCAGCAGCTCAGGGGGGGACTATGGCTACACCTTC. As protein: CASSSGGDYGYTF. The rearrangement joins TRBV7-9 to TRBJ1-2; TRBD1 aligns across 7 bases. Germline-derived CDR1 and CDR2 are SEHNR and FQNEAQ (reference sequence). The CDR3 has 13 amino acids. Trimming cost V 4 bases and J 3 bases; bases outside gene matches: 2.

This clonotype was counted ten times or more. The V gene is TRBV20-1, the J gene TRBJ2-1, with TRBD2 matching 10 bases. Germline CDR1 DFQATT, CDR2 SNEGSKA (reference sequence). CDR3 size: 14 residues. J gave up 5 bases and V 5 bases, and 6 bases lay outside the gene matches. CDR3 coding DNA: TGCAGTGCTCCGGGACTAGCGAGCAACAATGAGCAGTTCTTC. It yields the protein CSAPGLASNNEQFF.

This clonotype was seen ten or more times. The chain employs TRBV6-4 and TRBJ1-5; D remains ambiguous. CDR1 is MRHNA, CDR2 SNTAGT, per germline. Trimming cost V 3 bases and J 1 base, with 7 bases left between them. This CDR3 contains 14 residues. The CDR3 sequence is CASSDASSNQPQHF. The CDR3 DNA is TGTGCCAGCAGTGATGCGTCAAGCAATCAGCCCCAGCATTTT.

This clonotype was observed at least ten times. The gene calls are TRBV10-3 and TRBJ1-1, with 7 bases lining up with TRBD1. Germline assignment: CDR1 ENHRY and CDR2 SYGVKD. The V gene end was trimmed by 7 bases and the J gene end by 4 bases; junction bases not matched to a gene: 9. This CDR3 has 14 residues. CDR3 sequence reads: CAIMRGQETTEAFF. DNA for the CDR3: TGTGCCATCATGAGGGGGCAGGAGACCACTGAAGCTTTCTTT.

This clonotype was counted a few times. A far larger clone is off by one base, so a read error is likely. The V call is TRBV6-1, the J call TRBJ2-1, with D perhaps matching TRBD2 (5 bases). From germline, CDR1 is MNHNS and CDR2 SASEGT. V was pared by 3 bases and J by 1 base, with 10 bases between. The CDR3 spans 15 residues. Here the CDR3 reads CASSEEVSSYNEQFF. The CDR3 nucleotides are TGTGCCAGCAGTGAGGAGGTAAGTTCCTACAATGAGCAGTTCTTC.

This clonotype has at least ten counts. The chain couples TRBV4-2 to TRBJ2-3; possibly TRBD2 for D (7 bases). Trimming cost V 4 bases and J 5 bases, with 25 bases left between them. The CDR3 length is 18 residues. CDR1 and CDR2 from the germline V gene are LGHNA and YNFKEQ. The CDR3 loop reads CASSPVGAGAFLGDTQYF. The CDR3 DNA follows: TGTGCCAGCAGCCCCGTGGGTGCGGGGGCATTCTTGGGAGATACGCAGTATTTT.

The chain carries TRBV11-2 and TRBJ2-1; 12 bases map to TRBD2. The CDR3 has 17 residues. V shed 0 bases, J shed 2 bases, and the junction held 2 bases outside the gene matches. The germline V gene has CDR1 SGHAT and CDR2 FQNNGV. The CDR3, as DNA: TGTGCCAGCAGCTTAGATCGACTAGCGGGAGCCTACAATGAGCAGTTCTTC. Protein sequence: CASSLDRLAGAYNEQFF.